The clone carrying this T cell receptor beta chain appeared a few times. Expressed TCRB transcripts were sequenced because the isolated RNA had all been reverse transcribed beforehand. Sequencing used immunoSEQ multiplex PCR; TCRdb keeps in-frame clones, though not all of them. Of tens of thousands of clones in the sample, roughly 50% were seen once. V lost 5 bases and J 3 bases, leaving 5 bases between the germline ends. Looked up from germline, CDR1 is KGHSH and CDR2 is LQKENI. CDR3 length equals 11 residues. The data derive from a study of beta chain features in type 1 diabetes. The clonotype was recovered from a woman in her thirties in good health. The chain links TRBV18 to TRBJ2-7; D is undetermined. The sample consisted of stem cell memory CD4+ T cells from blood. The CDR3 is CASSSLYEQYF. CDR3 in DNA: TGTGCCAGCTCATCCCTCTACGAGCAGTACTTC. The full variable domain, rest sourced from reference TRBV18 and TRBJ2-7, is NAGVMQNPRHLVRRRGQEARLRCSPMKGHSHVYWYRQLPEEGLKFMVYLQKENIIDESGMPKERFSAEFPKEGPSILRIQQVVRGDSAAYFCASSSLYEQYFGPGTRLTVT.